These 20 T cell receptor beta chains came from one sample sequenced in a study of T-cell memory formation after mild COVID-19. Via MiXCR, TCRdb re-called the 5' RACE reads, giving one row per CDR3 protein. Among about 190,000 distinct CDR3 sequences listed, around 20% were seen once. Sequences were obtained from PBMCs or a T cell subset sorted from them (not recorded which). The receptors were gathered from an adult woman who had mild COVID-19 (a few samples of this study predate the infection). Cell type and time point are not known.

This clonotype was picked up a small number of times. This sequence joins TRBV7-6 and TRBJ2-5, with unresolved D. Trimming cost V 1 base and J 8 bases, with 14 bases left between them. Germline values: CDR1 SGHVS, CDR2 FNYEAQ. CDR3 size: 14 residues. In nucleotides, the CDR3 is TGTGCCAGCAGCTTAGGGTTAGAGCCTGAAACCCAGTACTTC. Its translation is CASSLGLEPETQYF.

The chain has TRBV12-3 or TRBV12-4 and TRBJ2-2; no clear D gene. The CDR3 has 13 residues. V lost 6 bases to trimming and J lost 6 bases, with 11 bases between them. The CDR3 loop is CASSPYSPGELFF. As DNA, the CDR3 is TGTGCCAGCAGCCCATACAGCCCCGGGGAGCTGTTTTTT.

In this sample, this clonotype turned up a few times. The chain carries TRBV7-3 and TRBJ2-1; D is perhaps TRBD1 or TRBD2 (5 bases each). The germline V gene has CDR1 SGHTA and CDR2 FQGTGA. The V and J ends lost 4 bases and 10 bases respectively, with 14 bases between them. CDR3 length: 13 amino acids. The CDR3 here is CASSYPGTREQFF. The CDR3 DNA reads as TGTGCCAGCAGCTACCCAGGGACCCGCGAGCAGTTCTTC. The whole variable domain, remainder taken from reference TRBV7-3 and TRBJ2-1, is GAGVSQTPSNKVTEKGKYVELRCDPISGHTALYWYRQSLGQGPEFLIYFQGTGAADDSGLPNDRFFAVRPEGSVSTLKIQRTERGDSAVYLCASSYPGTREQFFGPGTRLTVL.

The chain combines TRBV7-9 with TRBJ1-1; TRBD1 is a possible D gene (6 bases). V was shortened by 6 bases and J by 6 bases, with 11 bases between the two germline ends. The CDR3 length is 12 residues. Germline loops: CDR1 SEHNR, CDR2 FQNEAQ (reference sequence). The CDR3 nucleotides are TGTGCCAGCAGGGGGGGGGCCGCTGAAGCTTTCTTT. Its protein product is CASRGGAAEAFF.

This clonotype came up a few times. This chain joins TRBV6-5 and TRBJ1-2, with D possibly TRBD1 on 6 matching bases. The V gene lost 7 bases and the J gene lost 8 bases, with 20 bases spanning the gap. The germline V gene has CDR1 MNHEY and CDR2 SVGAGI. This CDR3 spans 14 amino acids. The CDR3: CASTTGTKRVGYTF. The CDR3 nucleotides are TGTGCCAGCACCACCGGGACAAAGCGAGTGGGCTACACCTTC.

This clonotype appeared a few times. The V gene is TRBV9, the J gene TRBJ2-1, with 7 bases aligning to TRBD2. Per germline, CDR1 SGDLS and CDR2 YYNGEE. J was trimmed by 4 bases and V by 0 bases; bases with no gene match: 4. The CDR3 runs 15 residues. The CDR3 coding sequence is TGTGCCAGCAGCGTAGGCGGGGGTCAGTACAATGAGCAGTTCTTC. Translating gives CASSVGGGQYNEQFF.

This clonotype has a handful of counts. The V gene is TRBV2, the J gene TRBJ2-5, with unresolved D. CDR3 length: 14 residues. Germline loops: CDR1 SNHLY, CDR2 FYNNEI. Trimming shortened V by 4 bases and J by 2 bases, and 11 bases separated the two germline ends. DNA for the CDR3: TGTGCCAGCAGTGGAGGTGGGATTCAAGAGACCCAGTACTTC. Translating gives CASSGGGIQETQYF.

This clonotype was counted only a few times. The chain uses TRBV10-3 and TRBJ1-2; weak D call: TRBD1 (5 bases). Germline assignment: CDR1 ENHRY and CDR2 SYGVKD. The CDR3 extends over 15 amino acids. Trimming took off 5 bases at V and 3 bases at J, with 16 bases between the two ends. CDR3 amino acids: CAISPRSGWDYGYTF. CDR3 nucleotide sequence: TGTGCCATCAGTCCTCGCTCAGGGTGGGACTATGGCTACACCTTC.

The chain joins TRBV5-1 to TRBJ1-4; D is uncertain. V was pared by 4 bases and J by 8 bases, with 21 bases between. This CDR3 region has 16 residues. Germline loops: CDR1 SGHRS, CDR2 YFSETQ. CDR3 sequence: CASSLIGRGQGEKLFF. The CDR3, as DNA: TGCGCCAGCAGCCTCATCGGGAGAGGTCAAGGGGAAAAACTGTTTTTT.

This chain uses TRBV7-2 with TRBJ2-7, with 10 bases identical to TRBD2. Germline V CDR1 and CDR2: SGHTA, FQGNSA. The CDR3 runs to 18 residues. The V and J ends lost 1 base and 6 bases, in that order; junction bases with no gene match: 15. CDR3 in DNA: TGTGCCAGCAGCTTAGTAGGGCTAGCGGGAGTCCTAAGTGGCGAGCAGTACTTC. It codes for CASSLVGLAGVLSGEQYF. Using reference TRBV7-2 and TRBJ2-7 for the parts outside the CDR3, the full variable domain is GAGVSQSPSNKVTEKGKDVELRCDPISGHTALYWYRQSLGQGLEFLIYFQGNSAPDKSGLPSDRFSAERTGGSVSTLTIQRTQQEDSAVYLCASSLVGLAGVLSGEQYFGPGTRLTVT.

This clonotype came up once. The chain uses TRBV10-3 and TRBJ1-5; TRBD1 matches 8 bases. The V gene's germline CDR1 is ENHRY and CDR2 SYGVKD. Unmatched junction bases numbered 11, after V lost 7 bases and J lost 6 bases. CDR3 length equals 15 residues. This CDR3 is CAINSGGVGSQPQHF. CDR3 nucleotides: TGTGCCATCAACTCAGGGGGCGTAGGGAGTCAGCCCCAGCATTTT.

This clonotype was detected only a few times. The V and J genes are TRBV6-2 or TRBV6-3 and TRBJ1-1, with 9 bases aligning to TRBD1. With V trimmed by 8 bases and J by 4 bases, 17 bases remained unmatched. The CDR3 covers 17 residues. Germline-derived CDR1 and CDR2 are MNHEY and SVGEGT. This chain's CDR3 is CASYDARDRVRSTEAFF. The CDR3 bases are TGTGCCAGCTACGACGCCAGGGACAGGGTGAGGAGCACTGAAGCTTTCTTT.

This clonotype was found a few times. The chain recombines TRBV5-1 with TRBJ2-5; TRBD1 matches at 7 bases. CDR1 is SGHRS, CDR2 YFSETQ, per germline. The CDR3 contains 14 residues. The ends lost 3 bases at V and 4 bases at J; junction bases unmatched: 6. CDR3: CASSSQGWRETQYF. The CDR3 DNA follows: TGCGCCAGCAGCTCACAGGGGTGGAGAGAGACCCAGTACTTC. Supplemented by reference TRBV5-1 and TRBJ2-5, the full variable domain reads KAGVTQTPRYLIKTRGQQVTLSCSPISGHRSVSWYQQTPGQGLQFLFEYFSETQRNKGNFPGRFSGRQFSNSRSEMNVSTLELGDSALYLCASSSQGWRETQYFGPGTRLLVL.

This clonotype was seen only a few times. This rearrangement joins TRBV7-3 to TRBJ2-3; a weak D match, TRBD2 (6 bases). The CDR3 is 14 residues long. V lost 5 bases and J lost 2, with 11 bases in between. In germline, CDR1 is SGHTA, CDR2 FQGTGA. The chain's CDR3 is CASSPGSPTDTQYF. CDR3 sequence (DNA): TGTGCCAGCAGCCCCGGGAGCCCCACAGATACGCAGTATTTT.

This clonotype was found a few times. Written as DNA, the CDR3 is TGTGCCATCAGAGGGGGCGGCCACGAGCAGTACTTC. This sequence encodes CAIRGGGHEQYF. V usage is TRBV10-3 and J usage is TRBJ2-7; 7 positions match TRBD1. The germline V gene encodes CDR1 ENHRY and CDR2 SYGVKD. V lost 6 bases to trimming and J lost 5 bases; unmatched junction nucleotides: 4. The CDR3 runs to 12 residues.

The genes are TRBV6-1 and TRBJ1-2; no clear D. The germline CDR1 and CDR2 sequences are MNHNS and SASEGT. The CDR3 has 14 amino acids. Trimming stripped 3 bases from V and 2 bases from J, with 10 bases between. Written as DNA, the CDR3 is TGTGCCAGCAGTGAGTCTAACAGAAACTATGGCTACACCTTC. Translated, it gives CASSESNRNYGYTF.

This chain links TRBV4-2 with TRBJ2-5; 14 positions agree with TRBD2. J was trimmed by 5 bases and V by 4 bases; bases with no gene match: 12. The germline V gene encodes CDR1 LGHNA and CDR2 YNFKEQ. This CDR3 has 18 amino acids. CDR3 sequence: CASSPLGGTSGGQETQYF. The CDR3, as DNA: TGTGCCAGCAGCCCCCTAGGGGGGACTAGCGGGGGTCAGGAGACCCAGTACTTC.

The V gene is TRBV5-4, the J gene TRBJ2-5, with 8 bases that match TRBD1. The CDR3 has 13 amino acids. The junction had 2 bases not matched to a gene; V was cut back by 4 bases and J by 3 bases. In germline, CDR1 is SGHNT, CDR2 YYREEE (reference sequence). CDR3 amino acids: CASSAGQEETQYF. In nucleotides, the CDR3 is TGTGCCAGCAGCGCGGGACAGGAAGAGACCCAGTACTTC. Together with reference TRBV5-4 and TRBJ2-5, the CDR3 gives the full variable domain: ETGVTQSPTHLIKTRGQQVTLRCSSQSGHNTVSWYQQALGQGPQFIFQYYREEENGRGNFPPRFSGLQFPNYSSELNVNALELDDSALYLCASSAGQEETQYFGPGTRLLVL.

This clonotype was detected only a few times. CDR3 sequence: CASIWVTGQGGNTIYF. Here the CDR3 DNA reads TGTGCCAGCATCTGGGTCACAGGACAAGGTGGAAACACCATATATTTT. V is TRBV12-3 or TRBV12-4 and J is TRBJ1-3, with D possibly matching TRBD1 (5 bases). The CDR3 runs to 16 residues. The V and J ends lost 7 bases and 3 bases respectively, with 19 bases between them.

This clonotype appeared a few times. The chain recombines TRBV12-3 or TRBV12-4 with TRBJ2-1; tentatively, D is TRBD1 or TRBD2 (6 bases each). The V end was cut by 6 bases, the J end by 4 bases, with 16 bases between. The CDR3 loop spans 15 amino acids. CDR3 DNA: TGTGCCAGCAGAAACAGGGAGGTTGGGTACAATGAGCAGTTCTTC. Protein product: CASRNREVGYNEQFF.